The sequence of this T cell receptor beta chain was determined in a study of Graves' ophthalmopathy and Graves' hyperthyroidism. This clonotype came up many times. Germline CDR1 is MRHNA and CDR2 is SNTAGT. Trimming at V came to 6 bases and at J to 0 bases, leaving 8 bases not matched to a gene. CDR3 size: 17 residues. The sequenced template was RNA, covering the TCR beta CDR3 region. RT-PCR in the first round used HTBI primers; a second-round multiplex PCR followed. One entry per CDR3 protein, called by TCRdb with MiXCR from the multiplex PCR reads. The sample lists 300,000 to 350,000 distinct CDR3 sequences; roughly a sixth were seen once.

The chain uses TRBV6-4 and TRBJ2-6; 7 bases agree with TRBD2. The receptor was derived from an adult man with Graves' ophthalmopathy. What was sequenced was peripheral blood. The CDR3 DNA is TGTGCCAGCAGAGTTAGCGGGCGTAGCTCTGGGGCCAACGTCCTGACTTTC. Amino acids: CASRVSGRSSGANVLTF.